This T cell receptor beta chain was sequenced for a study of cytomegalovirus exposure and HLA in healthy donors. Findings and limits, study-wide: A list of approximately 160 TCR beta chains associated with cytomegalovirus was given.

This CDR3 region has 13 residues. CDR1 is SGDLS, CDR2 YYNGEE, per germline. Trimming cost V 3 bases and J 6 bases; bases outside gene matches: 6. Of note for this clone: Antigen unknown.

Primers: 60 Vbeta forward and 13 Jbeta reverse. Data came from immunoSEQ multiplex PCR; TCRdb stores just in-frame clones and leaves some out. The profile shows over 150,000 clones, 77% of them singletons. V is TRBV9 and J is TRBJ2-7; 7 positions match TRBD1. The clonotype was recovered from a male donor in good health and CMV-seropositive. The specimen was PBMCs. CDR3 region: CASSATGVGEQYF. The CDR3 DNA is TGTGCCAGCAGCGCAACAGGGGTAGGCGAGCAGTACTTC. Variable domain in full (rest from reference TRBV9 and TRBJ2-7): DSGVTQTPKHLITATGQRVTLRCSPRSGDLSVYWYQQSLDQGLQFLIQYYNGEERAKGNILERFSAQQFPDLHSELNLSSLELGDSALYFCASSATGVGEQYFGPGTRLTVT.